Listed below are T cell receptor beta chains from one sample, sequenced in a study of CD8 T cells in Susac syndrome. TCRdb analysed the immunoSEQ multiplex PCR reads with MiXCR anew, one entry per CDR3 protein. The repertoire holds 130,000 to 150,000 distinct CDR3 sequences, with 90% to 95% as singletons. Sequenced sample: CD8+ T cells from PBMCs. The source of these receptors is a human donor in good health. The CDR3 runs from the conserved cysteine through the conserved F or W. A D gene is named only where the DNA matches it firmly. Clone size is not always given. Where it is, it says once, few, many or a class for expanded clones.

CSALQVLPSRVAGGEQFF,TGCAGTGCACTGCAAGTGCTCCCGTCCCGGGTGGCGGGCGGTGAGCAGTTCTTC,TRBV20-1,TRBJ2-1,-,-
CASSQVAGNYGYTF,TGCGCCAGCAGCCAAGTGGCGGGTAACTATGGCTACACCTTC,TRBV4-1,TRBJ1-2,-,-
CASSFLTDPTGELFF,TGTGCCAGCAGTTTTTTGACGGACCCCACCGGGGAGCTGTTTTTT,TRBV27,TRBJ2-2,-,-
CASSFGTSLNEQFF,TGTGCCAGCAGTTTCGGGACTTCGCTTAATGAGCAGTTCTTC,TRBV12-3/TRBV12-4,TRBJ2-1,-,once
CASSPRLGTNYGYTF,TGTGCCAGCAGCCCACGCTTGGGCACTAACTATGGCTACACCTTC,TRBV9,TRBJ1-2,-,-
CASSVPLGELFF,TGTGCCAGCAGCGTCCCCCTCGGGGAGCTGTTTTTT,TRBV9,TRBJ2-2,-,-
CASSPLAVSYEQYF,TGTGCCAGCAGCCCCCTAGCGGTTTCCTACGAGCAGTACTTC,TRBV3-1,TRBJ2-7,TRBD2,-
CASTGGGLEQYF,TGTGCCAGCACCGGAGGCGGGCTCGAGCAGTACTTC,TRBV7-9,TRBJ2-7,-,-
CASISLVGKLDTEAFF,TGTGCCAGTATATCGTTGGTTGGGAAATTAGACACTGAAGCTTTCTTT,TRBV19,TRBJ1-1,-,once
CSVMLYEQFF,TGCAGCGTTATGCTCTATGAGCAGTTCTTC,TRBV29-1,TRBJ2-1,-,-
CSARDLSESQETQYF,TGCAGTGCTAGAGATTTGAGCGAGAGCCAAGAGACCCAGTACTTC,TRBV20-1,TRBJ2-5,-,-
CSVEGPGEAFF,TGCAGCGTTGAAGGGCCCGGTGAAGCTTTCTTT,TRBV29-1,TRBJ1-1,-,-
CASTIDRTNTEAFF,TGTGCCAGCACCATCGACAGGACGAACACTGAAGCTTTCTTT,TRBV28,TRBJ1-1,-,-
CASSLPVGLATGELFF,TGTGCCAGCAGCTTACCCGTCGGACTAGCTACCGGGGAGCTGTTTTTT,TRBV7-9,TRBJ2-2,TRBD2,-
CASRLGLAGFTDTQYF,TGTGCCAGCAGATTAGGACTAGCGGGATTCACAGATACGCAGTATTTT,TRBV28,TRBJ2-3,TRBD2,-
CASSLLGTQYF,TGTGCCAGCAGTTTACTGGGGACCCAGTACTTC,TRBV27,TRBJ2-5,-,-
CASSGLQGSGGHNEQFF,TGTGCCAGCAGTGGTCTCCAGGGAAGTGGGGGGCACAATGAGCAGTTCTTC,TRBV2,TRBJ2-1,-,once
CASSLPTETQYF,TGTGCCAGCAGCTTACCGACGGAGACCCAGTACTTC,TRBV7-8,TRBJ2-5,-,-
CASSPSLGAETQYF,TGTGCCAGCAGCCCCTCCCTAGGTGCGGAGACCCAGTACTTC,TRBV7-3,TRBJ2-5,-,-
CASSLYGLALGTQYF,TGTGCCAGCAGTTTATACGGACTAGCGCTTGGGACCCAGTACTTC,TRBV27,TRBJ2-5,TRBD2,-
CSARTGTGIAKNIQYF,TGCAGTGCTAGAACGGGTACCGGTATAGCCAAAAACATTCAGTACTTC,TRBV20-1,TRBJ2-4,-,-
CSAPPRERSFYEQYF,TGCAGTGCCCCTCCCCGGGAGCGGAGCTTCTACGAGCAGTACTTC,TRBV20-1,TRBJ2-7,-,-
CATSRARDGYTF,TGTGCCACCAGCAGGGCCCGAGATGGCTACACCTTC,TRBV15,TRBJ1-2,-,-
CSAKYSYGYTF,TGCAGTGCTAAATACAGCTATGGCTACACCTTC,TRBV20-1,TRBJ1-2,-,-
CASSPMGLAGEQYF,TGTGCCAGCAGCCCGATGGGACTAGCGGGCGAGCAGTACTTC,TRBV12-3/TRBV12-4,TRBJ2-7,TRBD2,once
CASSLDVLSYEQYF,TGTGCCAGCAGCTTAGACGTTCTATCCTACGAGCAGTACTTC,TRBV7-9,TRBJ2-7,-,-
CAFSGTSGVGDPYNEQFF,TGTGCCTTCTCCGGGACTAGCGGGGTGGGGGACCCCTACAATGAGCAGTTCTTC,TRBV30,TRBJ2-1,TRBD2,-
CASSQEGGLAGDRVFNEQFF,TGCGCCAGCAGCCAAGAAGGGGGACTAGCGGGAGACAGAGTGTTCAATGAGCAGTTCTTC,TRBV4-3,TRBJ2-1,TRBD2,-
CAWSVWGNEQFF,TGTGCCTGGAGTGTATGGGGAAATGAGCAGTTCTTC,TRBV30,TRBJ2-1,-,-
CATSVDTGELFF,TGTGCCACCAGTGTAGACACCGGGGAGCTGTTTTTT,TRBV24-1,TRBJ2-2,-,-
CASSPLPGLAFYNEQFF,TGTGCCAGCAGCCCTTTACCGGGACTAGCGTTTTACAATGAGCAGTTCTTC,TRBV9,TRBJ2-1,TRBD2,-
CASSDGWTEAFF,TGTGCCAGCAGTGACGGGTGGACTGAAGCTTTCTTT,TRBV25-1,TRBJ1-1,-,-
CASNLQGTGLDEQYF,TGTGCCAGCAATCTCCAAGGGACAGGGCTCGACGAGCAGTACTTC,TRBV9,TRBJ2-7,TRBD1,-
CASRPGSSSYNEQFF,TGTGCCAGCAGGCCCGGCTCGAGCTCCTACAATGAGCAGTTCTTC,TRBV7-9,TRBJ2-1,-,-
CASSLEPAGEQYF,TGTGCCAGCAGCTTAGAACCCGCGGGCGAGCAGTACTTC,TRBV7-9,TRBJ2-7,-,-
CASSLGTSVFEQYF,TGTGCCAGCAGCTTGGGGACTAGCGTCTTCGAGCAGTACTTC,TRBV5-6,TRBJ2-7,TRBD2,-
CASSVGQGLNQPQHF,TGTGCCAGTAGTGTGGGACAGGGTCTCAATCAGCCCCAGCATTTT,TRBV19,TRBJ1-5,TRBD1,-
CASSPPVGSFDGYTF,TGTGCCAGCTCACCGCCGGTGGGGTCCTTTGATGGCTACACCTTC,TRBV18,TRBJ1-2,-,-
CAWSVDTRQPQHF,TGTGCCTGGAGTGTAGATACAAGACAGCCCCAGCATTTT,TRBV30,TRBJ1-5,-,once
CSARDGDEQFF,TGCAGTGCTAGAGATGGGGATGAGCAGTTCTTC,TRBV20-1,TRBJ2-1,-,-
CASSSASGSVTSSYNEQFF,TGTGCCAGCAGTTCGGCTAGCGGGAGCGTAACGAGCTCCTACAATGAGCAGTTCTTC,TRBV27,TRBJ2-1,TRBD2,-
CASSLYTEAFF,TGTGCCAGCAGCTTATACACTGAAGCTTTCTTT,TRBV7-9,TRBJ1-1,-,-
CASSSRVYGYTF,TGTGCCAGCAGTTCCAGGGTGTATGGCTACACCTTC,TRBV12-3/TRBV12-4,TRBJ1-2,-,-
CASSQDLDSSLNTEAFF,TGCGCCAGCAGCCAAGACTTAGACAGCTCCTTGAACACTGAAGCTTTCTTT,TRBV4-3,TRBJ1-1,-,-
CASSLPGFYGYTF,TGTGCCAGCAGTTTACCAGGGTTTTATGGCTACACCTTC,TRBV12-3/TRBV12-4,TRBJ1-2,-,-
CATARTGHLRDTQYF,TGCGCCACTGCTAGGACAGGGCATCTTAGAGATACGCAGTATTTT,TRBV23-1,TRBJ2-3,TRBD1,-
CASSLALREGTGELFF,TGTGCCAGCAGCTTAGCCTTACGGGAAGGGACCGGGGAGCTGTTTTTT,TRBV7-9,TRBJ2-2,-,-
CASSVAGRTYEQYF,TGTGCCAGCAGCGTAGCGGGCAGAACCTACGAGCAGTACTTC,TRBV9,TRBJ2-7,-,-
CASSASGSFYEQYF,TGTGCCAGCAGCGCTAGCGGGAGTTTCTACGAGCAGTACTTC,TRBV7-3,TRBJ2-7,TRBD2,-
CASTWASDTQYF,TGTGCCAGCACTTGGGCCTCAGATACGCAGTATTTT,TRBV12-3/TRBV12-4,TRBJ2-3,-,-
CASSPTGTTDEQFF,TGTGCCAGCAGTCCCACTGGGACGACCGATGAGCAGTTTTTC,TRBV6-5,TRBJ2-1,-,-